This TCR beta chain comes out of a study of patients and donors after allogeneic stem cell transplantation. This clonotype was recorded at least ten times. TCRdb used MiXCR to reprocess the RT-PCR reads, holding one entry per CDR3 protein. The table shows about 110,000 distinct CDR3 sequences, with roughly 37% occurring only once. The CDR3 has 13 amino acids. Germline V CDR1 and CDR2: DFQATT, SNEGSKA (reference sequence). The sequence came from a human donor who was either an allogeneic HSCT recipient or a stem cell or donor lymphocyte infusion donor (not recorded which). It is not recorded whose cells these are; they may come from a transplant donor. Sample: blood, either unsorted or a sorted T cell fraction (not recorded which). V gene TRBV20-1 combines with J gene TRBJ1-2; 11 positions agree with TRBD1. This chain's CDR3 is CSCPGQGALGYTF. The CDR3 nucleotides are TGCAGCTGCCCCGGACAGGGGGCGCTTGGCTACACCTTC.